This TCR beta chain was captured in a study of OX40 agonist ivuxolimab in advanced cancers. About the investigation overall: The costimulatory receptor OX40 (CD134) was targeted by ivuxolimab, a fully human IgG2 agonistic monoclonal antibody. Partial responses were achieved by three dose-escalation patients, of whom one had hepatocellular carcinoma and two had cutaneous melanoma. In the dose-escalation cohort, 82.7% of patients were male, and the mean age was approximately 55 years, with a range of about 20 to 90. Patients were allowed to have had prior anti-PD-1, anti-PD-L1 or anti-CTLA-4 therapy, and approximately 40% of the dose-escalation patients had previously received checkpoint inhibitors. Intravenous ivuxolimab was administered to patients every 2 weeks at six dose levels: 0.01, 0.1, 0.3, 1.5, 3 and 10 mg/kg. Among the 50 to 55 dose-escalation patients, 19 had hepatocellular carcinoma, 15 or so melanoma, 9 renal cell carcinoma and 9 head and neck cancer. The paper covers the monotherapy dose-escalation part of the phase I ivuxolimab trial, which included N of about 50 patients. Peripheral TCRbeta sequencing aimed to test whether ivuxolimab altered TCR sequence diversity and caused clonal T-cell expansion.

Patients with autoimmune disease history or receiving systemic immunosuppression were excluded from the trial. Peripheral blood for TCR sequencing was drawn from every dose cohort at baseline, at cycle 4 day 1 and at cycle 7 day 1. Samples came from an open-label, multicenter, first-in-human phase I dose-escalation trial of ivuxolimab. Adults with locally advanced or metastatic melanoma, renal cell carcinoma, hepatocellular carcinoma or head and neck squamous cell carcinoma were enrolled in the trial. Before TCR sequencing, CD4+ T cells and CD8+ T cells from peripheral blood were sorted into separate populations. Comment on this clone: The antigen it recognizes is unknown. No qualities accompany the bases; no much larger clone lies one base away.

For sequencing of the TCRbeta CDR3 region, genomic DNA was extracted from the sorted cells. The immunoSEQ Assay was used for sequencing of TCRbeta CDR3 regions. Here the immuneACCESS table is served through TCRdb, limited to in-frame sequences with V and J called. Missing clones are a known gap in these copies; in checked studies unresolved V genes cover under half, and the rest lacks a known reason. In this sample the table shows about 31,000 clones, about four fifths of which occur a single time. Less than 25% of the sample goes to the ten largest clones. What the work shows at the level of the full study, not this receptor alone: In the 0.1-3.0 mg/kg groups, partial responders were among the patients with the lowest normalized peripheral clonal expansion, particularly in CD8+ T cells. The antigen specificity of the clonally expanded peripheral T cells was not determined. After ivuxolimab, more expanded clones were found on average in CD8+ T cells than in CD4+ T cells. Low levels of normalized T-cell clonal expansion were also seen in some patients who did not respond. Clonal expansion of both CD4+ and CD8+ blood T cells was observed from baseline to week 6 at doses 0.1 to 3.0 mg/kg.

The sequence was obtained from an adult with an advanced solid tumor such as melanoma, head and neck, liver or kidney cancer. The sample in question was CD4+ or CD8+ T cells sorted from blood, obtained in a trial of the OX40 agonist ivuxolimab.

The CDR3 protein is CASSYRQYEQYF. The DNA sequence reads TGTGCCAGCAGTTACAGACAGTACGAGCAGTACTTC. The V and J segments used are TRBV6-5 and TRBJ2-7; possibly the D gene is TRBD1, per 5 matching bases. Deletion took 2 bases off V and 4 bases off J, with a span of 6 bases between the germline ends. The CDR3 has 12 amino acids, counting the end cysteine and phenylalanine. This entry keeps only the CDR3 DNA: 36 bases, framed from base 1. The germline V gene sets CDR1 to MNHEY and CDR2 to SVGAGI.